This TCR beta chain was documented in a study of T cell responses to AZD1222 COVID-19 vaccine. Study-wide context: Samples with a second dose at about 4 or about 12 weeks were pooled together. Study-wide results and limits: Distributed over spike, vaccine-associated CD4 TCRs predominated at 160-218 and 743-854. Reportedly, nearly half the spike-specific TCRs target unmutated variant regions. Repertoires in all cases were sampled only once the peak T cell response had passed.

This clone was seen a few times. Its antigen remains unidentified. Some clones are missing from TCRdb's copy, which holds only in-frame ones; the method was immunoSEQ multiplex PCR. The profile shows 150,000 to 180,000 clones, roughly nine tenths of them singletons. Material: peripheral blood, obtained on day 0 of AZD1222 vaccination. The sequence was collected from an adult in good health.

CDR3: CASRSDSPSGNTIYF. DNA for the CDR3: TGTGCCAGCAGATCGGACAGTCCCTCTGGAAACACCATATATTTT. The chain links TRBV6-5 to TRBJ1-3, with TRBD1 as a possible D gene (6 bases). The CDR3 extends over 15 amino acids. Deletions cut 6 bases from V and 0 bases from J, with 12 bases between. Germline CDR1 and CDR2: MNHEY and SVGAGI.